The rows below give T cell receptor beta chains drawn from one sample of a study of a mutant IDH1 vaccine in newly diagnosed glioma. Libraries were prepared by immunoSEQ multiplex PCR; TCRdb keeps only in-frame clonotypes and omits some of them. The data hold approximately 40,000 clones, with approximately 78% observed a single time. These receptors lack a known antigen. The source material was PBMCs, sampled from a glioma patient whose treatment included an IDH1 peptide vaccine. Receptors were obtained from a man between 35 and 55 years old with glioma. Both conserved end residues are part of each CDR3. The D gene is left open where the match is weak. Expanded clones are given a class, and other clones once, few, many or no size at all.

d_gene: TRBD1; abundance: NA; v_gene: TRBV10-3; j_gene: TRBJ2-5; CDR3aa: CAIKSGDRGEQETQYF; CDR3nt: TGTGCCATCAAAAGTGGGGACAGGGGGGAGCAAGAGACCCAGTACTTC
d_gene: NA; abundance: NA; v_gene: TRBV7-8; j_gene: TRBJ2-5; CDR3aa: CASSLVSPQYF; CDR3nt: TGTGCCAGCAGCTTAGTCTCGCCCCAGTACTTC
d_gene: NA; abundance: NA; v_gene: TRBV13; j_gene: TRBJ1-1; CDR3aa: CASSLRGNTEAFF; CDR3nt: TGTGCCAGCAGCCTACGGGGGAACACTGAAGCTTTCTTT
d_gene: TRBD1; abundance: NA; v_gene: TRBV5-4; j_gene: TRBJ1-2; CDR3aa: CASSGRDRDYGYTF; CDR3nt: TGTGCCAGCAGTGGAAGGGACAGGGACTATGGCTACACCTTC
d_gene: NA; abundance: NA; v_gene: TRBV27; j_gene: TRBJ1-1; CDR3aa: CASSGLGTEAFF; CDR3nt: TGTGCCAGCAGTGGGTTAGGCACTGAAGCTTTCTTT
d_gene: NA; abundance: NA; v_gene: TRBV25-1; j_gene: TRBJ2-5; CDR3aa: CASSELRASRQETQYF; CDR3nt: TGTGCCAGCAGTGAATTAAGGGCTAGCCGTCAAGAGACCCAGTACTTC
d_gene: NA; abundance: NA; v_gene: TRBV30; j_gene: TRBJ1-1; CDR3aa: CAWTRDLNTEAFF; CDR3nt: TGTGCCTGGACCCGGGATTTGAACACTGAAGCTTTCTTT
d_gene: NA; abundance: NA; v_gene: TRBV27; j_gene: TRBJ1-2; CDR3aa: CASSLFGRDYGYTF; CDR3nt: TGTGCCAGCAGTTTATTCGGACGGGACTATGGCTACACCTTC
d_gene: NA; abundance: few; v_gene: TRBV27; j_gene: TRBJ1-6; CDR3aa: CASSLDPLGNSPLHF; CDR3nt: TGTGCCAGCAGTCTGGATCCTCTTGGGAATTCACCCCTCCACTTT
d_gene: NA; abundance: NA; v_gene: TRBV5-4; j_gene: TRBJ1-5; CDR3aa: CASSRQTNRDTNQPQHF; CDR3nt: TGTGCCAGCAGTCGACAAACCAACCGGGACACTAATCAGCCCCAGCATTTT
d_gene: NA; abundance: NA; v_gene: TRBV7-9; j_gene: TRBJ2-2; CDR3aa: CASSLVAGANTGELFF; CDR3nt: TGTGCCAGCAGCTTAGTGGCCGGTGCGAACACCGGGGAGCTGTTTTTT
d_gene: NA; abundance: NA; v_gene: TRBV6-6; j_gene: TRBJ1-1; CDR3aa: CASSYSRAADTEAFF; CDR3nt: TGTGCCAGCAGTTACTCACGGGCCGCTGACACTGAAGCTTTCTTT
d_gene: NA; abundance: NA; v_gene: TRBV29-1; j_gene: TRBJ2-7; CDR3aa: CSVASHGSSEQYF; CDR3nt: TGCAGCGTTGCATCCCATGGGTCGTCCGAGCAGTACTTC
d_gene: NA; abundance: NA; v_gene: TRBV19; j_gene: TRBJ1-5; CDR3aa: CASSIPPPNNQPQHF; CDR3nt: TGTGCCAGTAGTATTCCGCCACCTAACAATCAGCCCCAGCATTTT
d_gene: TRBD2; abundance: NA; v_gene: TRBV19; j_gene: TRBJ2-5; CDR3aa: CASSIDAGGKETQYF; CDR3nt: TGTGCCAGTAGTATAGATGCGGGGGGGAAAGAGACCCAGTACTTC
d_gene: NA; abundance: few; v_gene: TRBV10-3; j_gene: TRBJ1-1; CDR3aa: CAIRGTGLTGEAFF; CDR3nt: TGTGCCATCAGGGGAACAGGGCTTACGGGTGAAGCTTTCTTT
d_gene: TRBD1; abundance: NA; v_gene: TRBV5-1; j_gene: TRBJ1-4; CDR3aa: CASSLEVGQGITNEKLFF; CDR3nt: TGCGCCAGCAGCTTGGAAGTGGGACAGGGGATCACTAATGAAAAACTGTTTTTT
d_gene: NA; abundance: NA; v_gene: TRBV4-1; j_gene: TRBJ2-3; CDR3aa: CASSQYSDTQYF; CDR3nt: TGCGCCAGCAGCCAGTATAGCGATACGCAGTATTTT
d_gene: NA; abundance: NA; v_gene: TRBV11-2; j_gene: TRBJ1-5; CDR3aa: CASSLGGTSNQPQHF; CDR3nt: TGTGCCAGCAGCTTAGGGGGTACTAGCAATCAGCCCCAGCATTTT
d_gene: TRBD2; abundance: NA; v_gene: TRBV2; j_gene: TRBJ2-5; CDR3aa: CASSDLVSGGGETQYF; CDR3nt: TGTGCCAGCAGTGATTTGGTTAGCGGGGGGGGAGAGACCCAGTACTTC
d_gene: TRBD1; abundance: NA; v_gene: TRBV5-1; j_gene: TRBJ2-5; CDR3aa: CASSILTGVSETQYF; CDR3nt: TGCGCCAGCAGCATCCTGACAGGGGTTTCAGAGACCCAGTACTTC
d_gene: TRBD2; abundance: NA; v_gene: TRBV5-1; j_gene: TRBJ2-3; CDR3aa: CASSPPGLAGYTDTQYF; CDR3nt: TGCGCCAGCTCCCCACCGGGACTAGCGGGGTACACAGATACGCAGTATTTT
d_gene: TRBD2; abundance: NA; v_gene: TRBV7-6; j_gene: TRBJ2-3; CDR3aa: CASSQIPAGARDTQYF; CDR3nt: TGTGCCAGCAGCCAAATACCAGCGGGGGCGAGAGATACGCAGTATTTT
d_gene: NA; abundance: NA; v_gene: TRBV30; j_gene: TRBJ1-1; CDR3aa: CACSRSVNTEAFF; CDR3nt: TGTGCCTGTTCCCGTAGTGTGAACACTGAAGCTTTCTTT
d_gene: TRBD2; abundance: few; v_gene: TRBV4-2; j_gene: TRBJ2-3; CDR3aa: CASSQTGGSTDTQYF; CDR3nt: TGTGCCAGCAGCCAAACGGGGGGGAGCACAGATACGCAGTATTTT
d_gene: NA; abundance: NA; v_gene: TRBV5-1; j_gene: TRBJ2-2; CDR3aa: CASSVSTGSTGELFF; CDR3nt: TGCGCCAGCAGCGTGTCGACAGGCTCCACCGGGGAGCTGTTTTTT
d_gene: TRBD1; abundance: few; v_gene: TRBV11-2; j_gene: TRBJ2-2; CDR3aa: CASSLDPGQGIGELFF; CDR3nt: TGTGCCAGCAGCCTAGATCCGGGACAGGGTATCGGGGAGCTGTTTTTT
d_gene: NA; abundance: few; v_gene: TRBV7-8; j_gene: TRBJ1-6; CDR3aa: CASSFGWGNSPLHF; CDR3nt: TGTGCCAGCAGCTTTGGATGGGGGAATTCACCCCTCCACTTT
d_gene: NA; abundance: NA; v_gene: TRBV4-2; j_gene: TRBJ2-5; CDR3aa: CASSQTDRLQETQYF; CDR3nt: TGTGCCAGCAGCCAGACGGACCGACTTCAAGAGACCCAGTACTTC
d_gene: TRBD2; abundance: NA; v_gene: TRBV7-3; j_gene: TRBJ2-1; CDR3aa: CASSEGTSGGSEQFF; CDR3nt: TGTGCCAGCAGTGAAGGGACTAGCGGGGGGAGTGAGCAGTTCTTC
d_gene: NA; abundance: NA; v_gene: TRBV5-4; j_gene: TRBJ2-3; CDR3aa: CASKQGPDFPANTQYF; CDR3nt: TGTGCCAGCAAACAGGGCCCAGACTTCCCCGCAAATACGCAGTATTTT
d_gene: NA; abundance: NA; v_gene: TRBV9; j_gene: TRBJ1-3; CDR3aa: CASSVGAAPFRSGNTIYF; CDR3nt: TGTGCCAGCAGCGTAGGGGCAGCTCCTTTTCGCTCTGGAAACACCATATATTTT
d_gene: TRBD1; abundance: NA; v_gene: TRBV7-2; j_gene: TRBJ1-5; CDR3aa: CASTSGQGNQPQHF; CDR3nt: TGTGCCAGCACCTCGGGACAGGGCAATCAGCCCCAGCATTTT
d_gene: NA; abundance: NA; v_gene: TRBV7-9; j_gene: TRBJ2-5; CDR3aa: CASSLGLGPIQETQYF; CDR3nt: TGTGCCAGCAGCTTAGGCCTGGGACCGATCCAAGAGACCCAGTACTTC
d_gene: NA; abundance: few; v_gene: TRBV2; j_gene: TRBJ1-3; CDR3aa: CASSFASSGNTIYF; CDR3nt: TGTGCCAGCAGTTTCGCAAGCTCTGGAAACACCATATATTTT
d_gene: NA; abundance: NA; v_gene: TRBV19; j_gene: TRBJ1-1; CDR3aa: CASSIEVLRGLNTEAFF; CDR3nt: TGTGCCAGTAGTATAGAGGTTCTCCGGGGGCTGAACACTGAAGCTTTCTTT
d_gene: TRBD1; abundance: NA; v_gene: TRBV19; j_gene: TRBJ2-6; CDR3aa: CASKTTGGNPSGANVLTF; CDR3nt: TGTGCCAGTAAGACGACAGGGGGCAACCCCTCTGGGGCCAACGTCCTGACTTTC
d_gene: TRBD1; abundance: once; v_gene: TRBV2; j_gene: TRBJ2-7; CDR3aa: CASSRQGADEQYF; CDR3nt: TGTGCCAGCAGCAGACAGGGGGCGGACGAGCAGTACTTC